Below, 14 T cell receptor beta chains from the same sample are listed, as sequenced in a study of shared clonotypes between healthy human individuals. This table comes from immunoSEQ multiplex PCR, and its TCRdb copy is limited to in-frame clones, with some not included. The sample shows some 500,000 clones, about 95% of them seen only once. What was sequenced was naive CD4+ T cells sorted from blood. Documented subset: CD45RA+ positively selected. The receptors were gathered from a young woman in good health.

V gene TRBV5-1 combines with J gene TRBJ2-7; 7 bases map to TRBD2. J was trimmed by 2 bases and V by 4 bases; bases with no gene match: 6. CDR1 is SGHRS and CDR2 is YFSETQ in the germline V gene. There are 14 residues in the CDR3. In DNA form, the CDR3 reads TGCGCCAGCAGCGCGTCAGGGACTACCTACGAGCAGTACTTC. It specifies CASSASGTTYEQYF.

The CDR3 here is CSVRQGASNTEAFF. Written as DNA, the CDR3 is TGCAGCGTGCGACAGGGGGCCTCGAACACTGAAGCTTTCTTT. V is TRBV29-1 and J is TRBJ1-1; TRBD1 matches at 10 bases. V gave up 6 bases and J gave up 1 base; unmatched junction bases: 5. CDR1 is SQVTM and CDR2 is ANQGSEA in the germline V gene. The length of the CDR3 is 14 residues.

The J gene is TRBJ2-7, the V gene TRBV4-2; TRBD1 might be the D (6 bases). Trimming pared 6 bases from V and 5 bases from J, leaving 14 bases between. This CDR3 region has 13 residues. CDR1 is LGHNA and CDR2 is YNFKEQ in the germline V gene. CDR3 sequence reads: CASRVRGVHEQYF. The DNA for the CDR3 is TGTGCCAGCAGGGTCAGGGGCGTCCACGAGCAGTACTTC.

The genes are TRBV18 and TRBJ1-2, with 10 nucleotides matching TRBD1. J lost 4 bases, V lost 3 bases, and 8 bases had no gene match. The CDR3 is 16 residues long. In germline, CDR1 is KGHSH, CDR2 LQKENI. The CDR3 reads CASSPPGTGAVYGYTF. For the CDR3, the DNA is TGTGCCAGCTCACCTCCCGGGACAGGGGCCGTCTATGGCTACACCTTC.

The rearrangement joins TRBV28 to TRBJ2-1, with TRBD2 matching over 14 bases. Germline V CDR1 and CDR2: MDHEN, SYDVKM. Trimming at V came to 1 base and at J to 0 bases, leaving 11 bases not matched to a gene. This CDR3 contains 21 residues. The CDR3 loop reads CASSLSSGLAGGWGSYNEQFF. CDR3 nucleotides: TGTGCCAGCAGTTTATCGTCTGGACTAGCGGGAGGATGGGGCTCCTACAATGAGCAGTTCTTC.

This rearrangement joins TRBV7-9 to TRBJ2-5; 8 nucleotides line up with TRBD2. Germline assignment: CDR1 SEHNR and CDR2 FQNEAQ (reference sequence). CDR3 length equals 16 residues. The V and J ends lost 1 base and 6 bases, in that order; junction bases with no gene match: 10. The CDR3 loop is CASSLVFGLAIQTQYF. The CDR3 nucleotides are TGTGCCAGCAGCTTAGTATTCGGACTAGCTATACAGACCCAGTACTTC.

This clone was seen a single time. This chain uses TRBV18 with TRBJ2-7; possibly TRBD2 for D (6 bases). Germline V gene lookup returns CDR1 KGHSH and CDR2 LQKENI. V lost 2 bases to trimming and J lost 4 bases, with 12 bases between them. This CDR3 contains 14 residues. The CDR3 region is CASSPGGTPYEQYF. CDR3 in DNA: TGTGCCAGCTCACCAGGAGGGACCCCATACGAGCAGTACTTC.

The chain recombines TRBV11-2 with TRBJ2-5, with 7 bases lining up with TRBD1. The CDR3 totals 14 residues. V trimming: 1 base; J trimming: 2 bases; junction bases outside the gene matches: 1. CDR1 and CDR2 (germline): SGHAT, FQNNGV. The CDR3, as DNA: TGTGCCAGCAGCTTAGGGACAGGACAAGAGACCCAGTACTTC. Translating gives CASSLGTGQETQYF. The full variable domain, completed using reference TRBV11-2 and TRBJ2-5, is EAGVAQSPRYKIIEKRQSVAFWCNPISGHATLYWYQQILGQGPKLLIQFQNNGVVDDSQLPKDRFSAERLKGVDSTLKIQPAKLEDSAVYLCASSLGTGQETQYFGPGTRLLVL.

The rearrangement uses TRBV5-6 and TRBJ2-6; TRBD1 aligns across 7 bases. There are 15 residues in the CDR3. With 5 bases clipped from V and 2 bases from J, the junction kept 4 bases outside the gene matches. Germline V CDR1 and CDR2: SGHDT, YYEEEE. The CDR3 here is CASSPQGAGANVLTF. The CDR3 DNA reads TGTGCCAGCAGTCCTCAGGGGGCTGGGGCCAACGTCCTGACTTTC.

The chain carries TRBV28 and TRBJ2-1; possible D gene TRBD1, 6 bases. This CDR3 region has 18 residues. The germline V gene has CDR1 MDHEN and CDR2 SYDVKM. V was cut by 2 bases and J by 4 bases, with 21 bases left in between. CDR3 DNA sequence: TGTGCCAGCAGTTTAGTTGGGGAAGGGGTAAGGGGGTACAATGAGCAGTTCTTC. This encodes CASSLVGEGVRGYNEQFF.

The CDR3 region has the DNA TGTGCCAGCAGTTTTGTTTACGGGCCGTCGGGAAACACCATATATTTT. Its protein product is CASSFVYGPSGNTIYF. The rearrangement links TRBV28 to TRBJ1-3; no firm D call. The ends were cut back, 3 bases at V and 4 bases at J, with 16 bases in the middle. This CDR3 region has 16 residues. Germline loops: CDR1 MDHEN, CDR2 SYDVKM.

The CDR3 sequence is CASSLRTSGRYEQYF. The DNA for the CDR3 is TGTGCCAGCAGCCTTAGGACTAGCGGGAGATACGAGCAGTACTTC. The chain joins TRBV5-5 to TRBJ2-7; 13 nucleotides agree with TRBD2. The length of the CDR3 is 15 residues. Germline assignment: CDR1 SGHKS and CDR2 YYEKEE (reference sequence). J gave up 4 bases and V 4 bases, and 5 bases lay outside the gene matches.

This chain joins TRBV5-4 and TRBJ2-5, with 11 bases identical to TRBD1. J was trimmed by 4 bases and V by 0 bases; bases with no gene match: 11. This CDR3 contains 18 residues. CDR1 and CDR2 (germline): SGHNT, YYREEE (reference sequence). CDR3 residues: CASSLARGQGATRETQYF. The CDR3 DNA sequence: TGTGCCAGCAGCTTGGCCCGCGGACAGGGGGCGACGAGAGAGACCCAGTACTTC.

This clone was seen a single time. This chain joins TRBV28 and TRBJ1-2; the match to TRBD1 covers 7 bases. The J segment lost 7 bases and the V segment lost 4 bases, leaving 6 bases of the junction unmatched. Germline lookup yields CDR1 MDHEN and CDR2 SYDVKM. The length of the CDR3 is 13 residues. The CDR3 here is CASSSTGALGYTF. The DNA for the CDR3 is TGTGCCAGCAGTTCAACAGGGGCCCTTGGCTACACCTTC.